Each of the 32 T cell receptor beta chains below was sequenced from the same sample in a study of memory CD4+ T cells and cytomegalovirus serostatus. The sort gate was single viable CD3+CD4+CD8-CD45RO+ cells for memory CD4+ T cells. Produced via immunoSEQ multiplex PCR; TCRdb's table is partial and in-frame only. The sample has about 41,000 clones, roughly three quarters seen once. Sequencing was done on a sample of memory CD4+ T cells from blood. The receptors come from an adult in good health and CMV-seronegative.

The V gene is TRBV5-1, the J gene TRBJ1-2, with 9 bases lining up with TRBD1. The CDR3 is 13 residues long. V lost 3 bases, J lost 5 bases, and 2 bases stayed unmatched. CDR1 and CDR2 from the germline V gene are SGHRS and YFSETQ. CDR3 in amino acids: CASSSGQGYGYTF. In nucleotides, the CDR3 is TGCGCCAGCAGCTCCGGACAGGGGTATGGCTACACCTTC.

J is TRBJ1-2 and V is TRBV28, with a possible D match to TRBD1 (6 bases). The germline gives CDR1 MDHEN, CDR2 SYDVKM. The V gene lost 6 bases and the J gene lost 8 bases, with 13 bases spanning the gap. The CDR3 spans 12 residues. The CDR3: CASRTGRSGYTF. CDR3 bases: TGTGCCAGCAGAACAGGGAGGAGCGGCTACACCTTC.

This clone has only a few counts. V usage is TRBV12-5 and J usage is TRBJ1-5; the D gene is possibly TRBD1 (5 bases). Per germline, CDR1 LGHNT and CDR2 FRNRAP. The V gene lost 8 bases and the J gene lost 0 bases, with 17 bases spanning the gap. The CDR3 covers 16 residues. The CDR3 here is CASSPPGANSNQPQHF. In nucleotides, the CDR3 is TGTGCTAGTTCACCGCCCGGGGCGAATAGCAATCAGCCCCAGCATTTT.

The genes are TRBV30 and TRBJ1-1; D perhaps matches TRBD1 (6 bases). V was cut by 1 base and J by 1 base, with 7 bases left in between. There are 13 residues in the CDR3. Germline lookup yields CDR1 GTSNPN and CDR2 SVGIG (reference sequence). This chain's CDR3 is CAWSEQGNTEAFF. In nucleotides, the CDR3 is TGTGCCTGGAGTGAACAGGGGAACACTGAAGCTTTCTTT.

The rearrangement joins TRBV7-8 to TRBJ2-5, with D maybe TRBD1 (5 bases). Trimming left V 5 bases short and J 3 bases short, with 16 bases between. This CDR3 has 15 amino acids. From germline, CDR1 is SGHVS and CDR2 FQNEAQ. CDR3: CASSLSRAAEETQYF. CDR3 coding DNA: TGTGCCAGCAGCCTATCCAGGGCGGCGGAAGAGACCCAGTACTTC.

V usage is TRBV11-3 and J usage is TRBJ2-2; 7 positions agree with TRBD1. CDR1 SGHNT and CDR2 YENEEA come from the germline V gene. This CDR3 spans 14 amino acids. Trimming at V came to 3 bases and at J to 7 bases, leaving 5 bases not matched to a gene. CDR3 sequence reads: CASSLTGTYGELFF. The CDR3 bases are TGTGCCAGCAGCTTGACAGGGACATACGGGGAGCTGTTTTTT.

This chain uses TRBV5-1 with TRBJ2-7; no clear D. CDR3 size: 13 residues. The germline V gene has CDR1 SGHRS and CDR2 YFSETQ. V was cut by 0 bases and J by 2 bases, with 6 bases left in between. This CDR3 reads CASSLEGAYEQYF. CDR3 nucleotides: TGCGCCAGCAGCTTGGAAGGAGCCTACGAGCAGTACTTC.

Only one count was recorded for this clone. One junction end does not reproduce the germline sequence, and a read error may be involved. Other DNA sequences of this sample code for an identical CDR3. CDR3 in DNA: TGTGCCAGTGGTTTCGGGGACATTCAGTACTTC. It translates to CASGFGDIQYF. V and J are TRBV12-5 and TRBJ2-4; perhaps TRBD2 as D (5 bases). The germline V gene has CDR1 LGHNT and CDR2 FRNRAP. The CDR3 is 11 residues long.

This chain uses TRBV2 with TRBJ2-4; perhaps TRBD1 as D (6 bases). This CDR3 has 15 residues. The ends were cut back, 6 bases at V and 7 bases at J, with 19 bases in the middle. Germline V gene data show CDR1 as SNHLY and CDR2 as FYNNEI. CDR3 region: CASSQTGKVMNIQYF. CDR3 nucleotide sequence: TGTGCCAGCAGCCAAACAGGGAAAGTTATGAACATTCAGTACTTC. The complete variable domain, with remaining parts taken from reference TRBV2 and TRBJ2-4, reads EPEVTQTPSHQVTQMGQEVILRCVPISNHLYFYWYRQILGQKVEFLVSFYNNEISEKSEIFDDQFSVERPDGSNFTLKIRSTKLEDSAMYFCASSQTGKVMNIQYFGAGTRLSVL.

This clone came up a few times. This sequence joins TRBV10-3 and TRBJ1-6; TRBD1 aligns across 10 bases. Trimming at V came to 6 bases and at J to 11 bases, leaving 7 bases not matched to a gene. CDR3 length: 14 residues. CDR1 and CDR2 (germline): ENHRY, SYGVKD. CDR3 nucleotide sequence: TGTGCCATCAGCCCCGGACAGGGGGGTACACCCCTCCACTTT. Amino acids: CAISPGQGGTPLHF.

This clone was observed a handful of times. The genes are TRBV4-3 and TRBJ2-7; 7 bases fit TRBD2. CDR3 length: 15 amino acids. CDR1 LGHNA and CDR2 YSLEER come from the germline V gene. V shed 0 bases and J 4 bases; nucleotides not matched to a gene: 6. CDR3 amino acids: CASSQDHMGGYEQYF. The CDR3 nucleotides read TGCGCCAGCAGCCAAGATCATATGGGGGGGTACGAGCAGTACTTC.

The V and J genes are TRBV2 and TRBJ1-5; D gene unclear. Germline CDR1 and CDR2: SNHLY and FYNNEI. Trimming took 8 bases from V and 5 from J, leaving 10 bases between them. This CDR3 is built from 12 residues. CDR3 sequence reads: CASAADYQPQHF. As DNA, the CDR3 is TGTGCCAGCGCGGCCGATTATCAGCCCCAGCATTTT.

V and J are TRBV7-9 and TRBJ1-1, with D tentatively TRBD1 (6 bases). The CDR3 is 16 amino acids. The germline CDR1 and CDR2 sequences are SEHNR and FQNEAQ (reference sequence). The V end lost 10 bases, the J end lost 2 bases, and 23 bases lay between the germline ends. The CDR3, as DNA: TGTGCCACCGTTCCACGGGGTTGGGGGGGCAACACTGAAGCTTTCTTT. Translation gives CATVPRGWGGNTEAFF.

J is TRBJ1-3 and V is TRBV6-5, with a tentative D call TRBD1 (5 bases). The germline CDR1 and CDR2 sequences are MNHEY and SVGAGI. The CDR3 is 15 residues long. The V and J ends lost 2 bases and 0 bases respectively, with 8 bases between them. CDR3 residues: CASSYQGTSGNTIYF. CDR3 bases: TGTGCCAGCAGTTACCAGGGAACCTCTGGAAACACCATATATTTT.

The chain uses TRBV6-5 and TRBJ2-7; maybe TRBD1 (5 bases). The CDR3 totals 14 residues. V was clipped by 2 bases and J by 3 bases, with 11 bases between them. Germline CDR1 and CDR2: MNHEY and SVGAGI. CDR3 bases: TGTGCCAGCAGTTACAAAGACAGATTCTACGAGCAGTACTTC. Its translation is CASSYKDRFYEQYF.

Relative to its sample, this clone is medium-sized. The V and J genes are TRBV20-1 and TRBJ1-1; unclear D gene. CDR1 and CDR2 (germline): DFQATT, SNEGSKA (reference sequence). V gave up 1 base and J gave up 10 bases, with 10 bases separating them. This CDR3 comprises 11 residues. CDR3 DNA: TGCAGTGCTAGAGTAACGAGTACAGCTTTCTTT. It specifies CSARVTSTAFF.

As DNA, the CDR3 is TGTGCCAGCAGCGTAGCGGGACTTCCCACAGATACGCAGTATTTT. Residues: CASSVAGLPTDTQYF. The chain uses TRBV9 and TRBJ2-3, with a tentative D call TRBD2 (6 bases). CDR1 is SGDLS and CDR2 is YYNGEE in the germline V gene. The CDR3 is made up of 15 amino acids. The germline V and J ends were trimmed by 0 bases and 2 bases, with 10 bases remaining between them.

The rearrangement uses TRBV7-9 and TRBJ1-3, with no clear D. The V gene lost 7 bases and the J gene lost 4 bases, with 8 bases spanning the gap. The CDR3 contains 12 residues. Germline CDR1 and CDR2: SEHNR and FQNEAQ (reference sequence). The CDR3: CASISEGNTIYF. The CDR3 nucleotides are TGTGCCAGCATCTCGGAGGGAAACACCATATATTTT.

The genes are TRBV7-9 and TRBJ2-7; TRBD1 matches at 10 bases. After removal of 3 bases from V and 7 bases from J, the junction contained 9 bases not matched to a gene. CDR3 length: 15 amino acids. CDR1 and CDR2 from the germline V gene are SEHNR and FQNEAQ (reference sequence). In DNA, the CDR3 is TGTGCCAGCAGCTTCCGGGACAGGGGCTTTGAGGAGCAGTACTTC. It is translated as CASSFRDRGFEEQYF.

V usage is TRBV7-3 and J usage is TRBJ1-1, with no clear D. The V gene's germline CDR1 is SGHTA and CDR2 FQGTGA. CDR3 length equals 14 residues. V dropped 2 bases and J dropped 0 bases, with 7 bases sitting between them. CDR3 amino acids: CASSLSGLNTEAFF. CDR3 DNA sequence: TGTGCCAGCAGCTTATCCGGCTTGAACACTGAAGCTTTCTTT.

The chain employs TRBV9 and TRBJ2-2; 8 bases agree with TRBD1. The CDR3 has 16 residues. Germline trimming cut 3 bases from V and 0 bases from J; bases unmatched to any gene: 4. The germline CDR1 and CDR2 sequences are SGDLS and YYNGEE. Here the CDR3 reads CASSGYRGSNTGELFF. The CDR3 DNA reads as TGTGCCAGCAGCGGCTACAGGGGGTCGAACACCGGGGAGCTGTTTTTT.

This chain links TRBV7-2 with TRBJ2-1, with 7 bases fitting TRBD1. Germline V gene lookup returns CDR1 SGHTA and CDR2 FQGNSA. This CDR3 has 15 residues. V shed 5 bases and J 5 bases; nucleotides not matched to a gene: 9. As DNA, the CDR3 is TGTGCCAGCAGCCAGGGGGTGGGCCCCCACAATGAGCAGTTCTTC. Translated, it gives CASSQGVGPHNEQFF.

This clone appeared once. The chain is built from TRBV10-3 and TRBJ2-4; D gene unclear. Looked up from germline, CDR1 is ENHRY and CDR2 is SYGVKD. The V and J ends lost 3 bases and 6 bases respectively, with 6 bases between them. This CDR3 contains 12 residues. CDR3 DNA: TGTGCCATCAGTGACAGATCAAACATTCAGTACTTC. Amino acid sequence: CAISDRSNIQYF.

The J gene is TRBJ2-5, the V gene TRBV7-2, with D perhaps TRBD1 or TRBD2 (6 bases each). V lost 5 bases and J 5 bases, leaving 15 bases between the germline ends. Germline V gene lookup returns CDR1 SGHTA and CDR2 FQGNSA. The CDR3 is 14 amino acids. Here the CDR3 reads CASSPEGGKETQYF. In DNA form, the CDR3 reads TGTGCCAGCAGCCCCGAGGGGGGCAAGGAGACCCAGTACTTC. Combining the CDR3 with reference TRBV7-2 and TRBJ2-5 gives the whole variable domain GAGVSQSPSNKVTEKGKDVELRCDPISGHTALYWYRQSLGQGLEFLIYFQGNSAPDKSGLPSDRFSAERTGGSVSTLTIQRTQQEDSAVYLCASSPEGGKETQYFGPGTRLLVL.

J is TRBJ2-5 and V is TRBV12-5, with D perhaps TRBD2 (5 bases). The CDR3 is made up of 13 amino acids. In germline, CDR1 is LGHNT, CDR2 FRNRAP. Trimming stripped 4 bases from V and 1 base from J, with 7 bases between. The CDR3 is CASGSSGQETQYF. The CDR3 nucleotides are TGTGCTAGTGGTTCGAGCGGCCAAGAGACCCAGTACTTC.

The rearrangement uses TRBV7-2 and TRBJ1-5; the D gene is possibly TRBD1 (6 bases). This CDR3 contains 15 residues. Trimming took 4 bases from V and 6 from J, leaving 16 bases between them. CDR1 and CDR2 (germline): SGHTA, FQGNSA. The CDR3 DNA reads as TGTGCCAGCAGCTCAAACCAGGGGAACGGTCAGCCCCAGCATTTT. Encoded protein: CASSSNQGNGQPQHF.

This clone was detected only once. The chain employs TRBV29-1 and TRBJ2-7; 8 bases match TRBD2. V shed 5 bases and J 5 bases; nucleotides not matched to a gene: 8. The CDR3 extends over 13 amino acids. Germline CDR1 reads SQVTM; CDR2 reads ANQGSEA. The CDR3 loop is CSVTRGGAHEQYF. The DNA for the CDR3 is TGCAGCGTTACCCGGGGGGGGGCCCACGAGCAGTACTTC.

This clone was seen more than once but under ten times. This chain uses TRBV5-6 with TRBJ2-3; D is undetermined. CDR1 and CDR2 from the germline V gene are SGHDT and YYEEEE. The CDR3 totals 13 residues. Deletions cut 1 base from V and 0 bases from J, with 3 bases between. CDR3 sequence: CASSLTSTDTQYF. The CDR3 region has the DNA TGTGCCAGCAGCTTGACCAGCACAGATACGCAGTATTTT.

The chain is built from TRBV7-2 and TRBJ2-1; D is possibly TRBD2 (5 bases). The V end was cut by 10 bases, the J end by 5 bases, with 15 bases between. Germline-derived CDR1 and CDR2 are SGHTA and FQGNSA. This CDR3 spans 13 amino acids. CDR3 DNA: TGTGCCACGCGGGCCACACCCAACAATGAGCAGTTCTTC. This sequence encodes CATRATPNNEQFF.

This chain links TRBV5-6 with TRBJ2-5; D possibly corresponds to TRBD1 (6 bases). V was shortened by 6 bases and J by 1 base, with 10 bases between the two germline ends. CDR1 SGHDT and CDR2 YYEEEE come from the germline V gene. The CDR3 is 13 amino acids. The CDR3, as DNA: TGTGCCAGCAAGGGGGTCGCCCAAGAGACCCAGTACTTC. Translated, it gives CASKGVAQETQYF.

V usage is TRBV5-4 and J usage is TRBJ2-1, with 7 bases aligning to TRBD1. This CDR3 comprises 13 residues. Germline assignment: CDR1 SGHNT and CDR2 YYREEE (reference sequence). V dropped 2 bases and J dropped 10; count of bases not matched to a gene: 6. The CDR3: CASSFVPGQEQFF. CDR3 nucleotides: TGTGCCAGCAGCTTCGTCCCGGGACAGGAGCAGTTCTTC.

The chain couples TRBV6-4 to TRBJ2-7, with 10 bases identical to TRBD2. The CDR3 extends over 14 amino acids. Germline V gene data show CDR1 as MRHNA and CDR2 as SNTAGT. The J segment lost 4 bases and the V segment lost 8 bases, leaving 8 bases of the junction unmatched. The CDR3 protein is CASPQTSGQYEQYF. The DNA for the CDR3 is TGTGCCAGCCCACAGACTAGCGGGCAGTACGAGCAGTACTTC.